This TCR beta chain was sequenced during a study of blood T cell repertoires in COVID-19. The germline V gene has CDR1 MNHEY and CDR2 SMNVEV (reference sequence). The length of the CDR3 is 15 residues. V was shortened by 6 bases and J by 2 bases, with 17 bases between the two germline ends. The assay was immunoSEQ multiplex PCR, and TCRdb's table has in-frame clones only and misses some. The data hold approximately 290,000 clones, with approximately 89% observed a single time. This chain connects TRBV27 to TRBJ2-7; TRBD1 might be the D (6 bases). The receptor was derived from a woman aged 55 to 70 with acute or convalescent COVID-19. The specimen was peripheral blood. CDR3 sequence reads: CASSLRGQTTYEQYF. The CDR3 DNA reads TGTGCCAGCAGCCTTCGCGGACAGACAACCTACGAGCAGTACTTC.